This entry concerns a single TCR beta chain. The data belong to a study of blood T cell repertoires in COVID-19. Generated by immunoSEQ multiplex PCR, the TCRdb table keeps only in-frame clones and is missing some. The sample has roughly 59,000 clones, around 80% seen once; the top ten hold 10% to 15%. Germline V gene lookup returns CDR1 MNHEY and CDR2 SVGEGT. The V and J ends lost 2 bases and 4 bases, in that order; junction bases with no gene match: 19. The CDR3 contains 21 residues. The chain is built from TRBV6-2 or TRBV6-3 and TRBJ2-1; 11 bases align to TRBD2. Material: peripheral blood. The clonotype originates from an elderly man with acute or convalescent COVID-19. The CDR3 DNA sequence: TGTGCCAGCAGTTACCCATCCAGTCGGACTAGCGGGTATACCTCATACAATGAGCAGTTCTTC. It translates to CASSYPSSRTSGYTSYNEQFF.